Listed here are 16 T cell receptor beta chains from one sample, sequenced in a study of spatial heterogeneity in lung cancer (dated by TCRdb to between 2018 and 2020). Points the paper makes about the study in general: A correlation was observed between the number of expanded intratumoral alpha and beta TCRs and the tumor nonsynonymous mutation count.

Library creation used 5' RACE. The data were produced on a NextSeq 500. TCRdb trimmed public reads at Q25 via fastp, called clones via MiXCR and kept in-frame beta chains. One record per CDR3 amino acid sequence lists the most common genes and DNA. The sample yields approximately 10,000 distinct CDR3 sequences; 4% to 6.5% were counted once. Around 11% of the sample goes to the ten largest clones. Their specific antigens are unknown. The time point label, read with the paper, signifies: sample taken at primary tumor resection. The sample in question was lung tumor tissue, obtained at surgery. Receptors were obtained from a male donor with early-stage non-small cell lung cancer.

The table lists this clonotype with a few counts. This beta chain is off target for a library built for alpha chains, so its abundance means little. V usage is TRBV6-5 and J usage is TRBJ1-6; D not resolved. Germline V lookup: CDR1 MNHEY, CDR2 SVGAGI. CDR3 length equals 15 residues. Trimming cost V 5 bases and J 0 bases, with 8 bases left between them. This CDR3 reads CASSKKSSYNSPLHF. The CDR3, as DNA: TGTGCCAGCAGTAAAAAGAGCTCCTATAATTCACCCCTCCACTTT.

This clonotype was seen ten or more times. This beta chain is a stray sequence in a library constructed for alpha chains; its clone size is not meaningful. The CDR3 DNA reads as TGCGGCGGGGACAGGGGCATGAACACTGAAGCTTTCTTT. This codes for CGGDRGMNTEAFF. The chain is built from TRBV20-1 and TRBJ1-1, with 10 bases that match TRBD1. Germline CDR1 DFQATT, CDR2 SNEGSKA (reference sequence). The CDR3 sequence is 13 residues long.

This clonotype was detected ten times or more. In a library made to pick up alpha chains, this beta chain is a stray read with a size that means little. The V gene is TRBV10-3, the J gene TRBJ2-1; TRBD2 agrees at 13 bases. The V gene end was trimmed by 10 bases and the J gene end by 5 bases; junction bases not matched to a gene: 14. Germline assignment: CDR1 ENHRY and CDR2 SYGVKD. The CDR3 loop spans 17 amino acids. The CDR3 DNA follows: TGTGCCACCTCTCGACTAGCGGGGGGAAGCTTTGACAATGAGCAGTTCTTC. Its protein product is CATSRLAGGSFDNEQFF.

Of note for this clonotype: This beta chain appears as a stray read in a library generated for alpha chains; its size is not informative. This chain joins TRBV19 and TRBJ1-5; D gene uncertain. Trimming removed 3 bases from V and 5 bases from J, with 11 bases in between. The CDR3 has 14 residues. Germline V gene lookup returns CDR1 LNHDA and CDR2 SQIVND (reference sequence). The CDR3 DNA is TGTGCCAGTAGTATTCAGGCAGAGGATCAGCCCCAGCATTTT. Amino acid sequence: CASSIQAEDQPQHF.

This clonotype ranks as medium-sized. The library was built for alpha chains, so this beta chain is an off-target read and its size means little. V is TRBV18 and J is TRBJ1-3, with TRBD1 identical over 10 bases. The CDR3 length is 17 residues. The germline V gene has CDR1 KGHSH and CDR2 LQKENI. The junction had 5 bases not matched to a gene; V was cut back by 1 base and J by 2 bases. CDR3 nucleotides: TGTGCCAGCTCACCACTTCCGGGACAGGGGACTGGAAACACCATATATTTT. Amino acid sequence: CASSPLPGQGTGNTIYF.

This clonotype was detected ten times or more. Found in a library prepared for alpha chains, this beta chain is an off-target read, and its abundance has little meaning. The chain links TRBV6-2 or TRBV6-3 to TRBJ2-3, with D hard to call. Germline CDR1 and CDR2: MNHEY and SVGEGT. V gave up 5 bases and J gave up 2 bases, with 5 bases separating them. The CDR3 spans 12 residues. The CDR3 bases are TGTGCCAGCAGTCGAAACACAGATACGCAGTATTTT. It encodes CASSRNTDTQYF.

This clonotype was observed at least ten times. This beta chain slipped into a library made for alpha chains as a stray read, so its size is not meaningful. The CDR3 loop is CASSLDTYEQYF. CDR3 nucleotides: TGTGCCAGCAGCTTAGACACCTACGAGCAGTACTTC. The chain joins TRBV7-2 to TRBJ2-7; D gene unclear. Germline CDR1 is SGHTA and CDR2 is FQGNSA. The CDR3 extends over 12 amino acids. V was trimmed by 1 base and J by 2 bases, leaving 3 bases between them.

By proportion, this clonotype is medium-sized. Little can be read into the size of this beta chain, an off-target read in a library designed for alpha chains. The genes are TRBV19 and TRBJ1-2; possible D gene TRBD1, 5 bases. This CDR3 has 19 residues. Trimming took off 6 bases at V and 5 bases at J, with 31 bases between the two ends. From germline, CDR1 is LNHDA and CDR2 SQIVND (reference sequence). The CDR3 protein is CASRTIEERGPSTTYGYTF. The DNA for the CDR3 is TGTGCCAGTAGAACAATAGAAGAGAGGGGTCCCTCAACAACTTATGGCTACACCTTC.

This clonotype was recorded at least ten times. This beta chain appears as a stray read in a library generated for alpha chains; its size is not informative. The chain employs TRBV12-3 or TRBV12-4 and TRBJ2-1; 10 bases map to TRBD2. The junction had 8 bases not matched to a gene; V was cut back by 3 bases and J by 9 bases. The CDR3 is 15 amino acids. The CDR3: CASSFTSGGGVEQFF. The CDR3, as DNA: TGTGCCAGCAGTTTTACCAGCGGGGGGGGCGTTGAGCAGTTCTTC.

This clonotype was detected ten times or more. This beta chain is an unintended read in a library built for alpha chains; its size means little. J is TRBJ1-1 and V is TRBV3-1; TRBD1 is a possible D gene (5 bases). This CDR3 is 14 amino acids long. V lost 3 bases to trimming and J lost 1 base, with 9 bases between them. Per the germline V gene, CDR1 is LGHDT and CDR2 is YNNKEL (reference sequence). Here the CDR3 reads CASSQGLTNTEAFF. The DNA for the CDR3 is TGTGCCAGCAGCCAGGGGCTTACGAACACTGAAGCTTTCTTT.

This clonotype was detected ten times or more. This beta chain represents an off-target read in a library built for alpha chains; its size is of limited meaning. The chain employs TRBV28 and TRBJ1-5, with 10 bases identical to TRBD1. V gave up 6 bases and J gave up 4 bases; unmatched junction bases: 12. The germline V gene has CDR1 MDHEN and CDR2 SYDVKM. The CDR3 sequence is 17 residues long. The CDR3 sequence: CASRPRTGGIRNQPQHF. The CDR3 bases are TGTGCCAGCAGACCTAGGACAGGGGGGATACGGAATCAGCCCCAGCATTTT.

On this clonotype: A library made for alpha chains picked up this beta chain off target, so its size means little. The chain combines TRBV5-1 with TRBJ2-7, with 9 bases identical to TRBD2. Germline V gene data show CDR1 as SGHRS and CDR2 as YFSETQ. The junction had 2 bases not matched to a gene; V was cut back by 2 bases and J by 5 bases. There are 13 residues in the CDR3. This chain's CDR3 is CASSLAGGHEQYF. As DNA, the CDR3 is TGCGCCAGCAGCTTAGCGGGAGGCCACGAGCAGTACTTC.

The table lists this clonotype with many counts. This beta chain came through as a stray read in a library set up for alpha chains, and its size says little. The CDR3 loop is CSVGTSHYEQYF. DNA of the CDR3: TGCAGCGTGGGGACTAGCCACTACGAGCAGTACTTC. V usage is TRBV29-1 and J usage is TRBJ2-7, with 9 bases aligning to TRBD2. CDR1 SQVTM and CDR2 ANQGSEA come from the germline V gene. J gave up 3 bases and V 6 bases, and 3 bases lay outside the gene matches. The CDR3 consists of 12 residues.

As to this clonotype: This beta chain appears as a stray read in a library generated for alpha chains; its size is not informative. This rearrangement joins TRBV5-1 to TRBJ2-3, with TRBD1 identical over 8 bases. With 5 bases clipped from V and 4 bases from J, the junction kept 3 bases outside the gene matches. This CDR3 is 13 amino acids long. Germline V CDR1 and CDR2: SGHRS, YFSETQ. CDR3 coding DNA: TGCGCCAGCAGTGGCAGGGGGCCAGATACGCAGTATTTT. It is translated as CASSGRGPDTQYF.

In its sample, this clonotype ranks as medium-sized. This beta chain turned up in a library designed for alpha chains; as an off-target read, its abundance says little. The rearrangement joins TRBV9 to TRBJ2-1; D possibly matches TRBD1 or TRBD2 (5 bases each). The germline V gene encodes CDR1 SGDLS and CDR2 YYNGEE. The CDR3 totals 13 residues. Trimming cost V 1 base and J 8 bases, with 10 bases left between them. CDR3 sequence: CASSVLGDYEQFF. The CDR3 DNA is TGTGCCAGCAGCGTACTGGGGGATTATGAGCAGTTCTTC.

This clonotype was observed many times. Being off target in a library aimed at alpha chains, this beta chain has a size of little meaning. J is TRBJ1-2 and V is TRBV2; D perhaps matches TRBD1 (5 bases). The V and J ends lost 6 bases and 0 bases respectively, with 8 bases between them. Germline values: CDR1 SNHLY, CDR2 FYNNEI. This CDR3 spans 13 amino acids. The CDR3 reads CASRRQTNYGYTF. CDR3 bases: TGTGCCAGCAGGAGACAGACTAACTATGGCTACACCTTC.